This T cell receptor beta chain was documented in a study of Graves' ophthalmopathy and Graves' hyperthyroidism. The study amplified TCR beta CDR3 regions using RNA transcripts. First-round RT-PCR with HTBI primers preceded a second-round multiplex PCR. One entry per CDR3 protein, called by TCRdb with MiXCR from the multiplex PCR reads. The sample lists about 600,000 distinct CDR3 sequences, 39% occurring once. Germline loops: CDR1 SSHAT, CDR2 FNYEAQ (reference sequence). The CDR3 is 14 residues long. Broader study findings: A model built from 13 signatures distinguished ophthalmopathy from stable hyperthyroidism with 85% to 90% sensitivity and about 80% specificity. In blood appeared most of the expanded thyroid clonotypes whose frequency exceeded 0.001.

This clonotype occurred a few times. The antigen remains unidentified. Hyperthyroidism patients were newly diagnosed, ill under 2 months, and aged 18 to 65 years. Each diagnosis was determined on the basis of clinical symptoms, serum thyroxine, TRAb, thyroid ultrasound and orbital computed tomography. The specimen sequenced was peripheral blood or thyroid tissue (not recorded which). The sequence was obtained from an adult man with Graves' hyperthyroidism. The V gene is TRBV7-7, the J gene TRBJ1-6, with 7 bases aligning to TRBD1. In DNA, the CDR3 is TGTGCTAGAGGACGGACAGGCCATAATTCACCCCTCCACTTT. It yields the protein CARGRTGHNSPLHF.